This T cell receptor beta chain was sequenced during a study of T cell responses to AZD1222 COVID-19 vaccine. The CDR3 is 16 residues long. Germline V gives CDR1 SNHLY, CDR2 FYNNEI. The V and J ends lost 4 bases and 1 base respectively, with 15 bases between them. TCRdb's copy holds only in-frame clones and misses some; the assay was immunoSEQ multiplex PCR. The sample has approximately 150,000 clones; roughly nine tenths are singletons. Study results and limitations: The study found vaccine-associated CD4 TCRs spanning spike, dominant at 160-218 and 743-854. Samples come after the peak T cell response, not at day 14.

With respect to this clone: The antigen remains undetermined.

Specimen: peripheral blood, collected on day 0 of AZD1222 vaccination. This TCR was recovered from an adult in good health. The chain carries TRBV2 and TRBJ2-3; D might be TRBD2 (5 bases). The CDR3 DNA reads TGTGCCAGCAGTGGTAAGGACTTCTATGGCACAGATACGCAGTATTTT. This sequence encodes CASSGKDFYGTDTQYF.